These 2 T cell receptor beta chains share one sample of origin, sequenced in a study of OX40 agonist ivuxolimab in advanced cancers. TCRdb's table, derived via immunoSEQ multiplex PCR, lists solely in-frame clones and lacks some. The sample carries some 86,000 clones, 75% to 95% recorded once. The sequenced sample was CD4+ or CD8+ T cells sorted from blood, obtained in a trial of the OX40 agonist ivuxolimab. These receptors were obtained from an adult with an advanced solid tumor such as melanoma, head and neck, liver or kidney cancer.

The rearrangement joins TRBV7-3 to TRBJ2-2; D unclear. Germline V gene data show CDR1 as SGHTA and CDR2 as FQGTGA. V lost 4 bases, J lost 1 base, and 13 bases lay in between. This CDR3 spans 16 amino acids. CDR3 amino acids: CASSSRGLMNTGELFF. The CDR3 DNA sequence: TGTGCCAGCAGCTCCCGAGGATTAATGAACACCGGGGAGCTGTTTTTT.

The chain has TRBV15 and TRBJ1-5; D perhaps matches TRBD1 (6 bases). The CDR3 loop spans 14 amino acids. V was clipped by 5 bases and J by 6 bases, with 14 bases between them. The germline V gene has CDR1 LNHNV and CDR2 YYDKDF (reference sequence). CDR3 sequence: CATSRGRGGQPQHF. Written as DNA, the CDR3 is TGTGCCACCAGCCGGGGGCGGGGAGGTCAGCCCCAGCATTTT.